The 6 T cell receptor beta chains given below trace back to one sample, sequenced in a study of blood T cell repertoires in COVID-19. Data came from immunoSEQ multiplex PCR; TCRdb stores just in-frame clones and leaves some out. The table lists some 120,000 clones, approximately 85% of them singletons. Sequencing was done on a sample of peripheral blood. The receptors stem from a woman aged 80 or older with COVID-19, enrolled during active disease.

This sequence joins TRBV3-1 (or the pseudogene TRBV3-2) and TRBJ2-7, with D possibly being TRBD2 (5 bases). The CDR3 covers 13 residues. Germline V CDR1 and CDR2: LGHDT, YNNKEL (reference sequence). Trimming pared 1 base from V and 1 base from J, leaving 5 bases between. The CDR3 loop reads CASSQGRSYEQYF. DNA of the CDR3: TGTGCCAGCAGCCAAGGGAGGTCCTACGAGCAGTACTTC.

The CDR3 sequence is CASSPTVAGAGTEAFF. The CDR3 DNA reads TGCGCCAGCAGCCCGACCGTTGCGGGCGCCGGGACTGAAGCTTTCTTT. The chain employs TRBV5-1 and TRBJ1-1; D gene unclear. The ends were cut back, 4 bases at V and 5 bases at J, with 21 bases in the middle. In germline, CDR1 is SGHRS, CDR2 YFSETQ. This CDR3 spans 16 amino acids.

This chain uses TRBV5-4 with TRBJ2-7; 7 bases map to TRBD1. Germline V CDR1 and CDR2: SGHNT, YYREEE (reference sequence). With V trimmed by 0 bases and J by 2 bases, 5 bases remained unmatched. CDR3 length: 15 amino acids. CDR3: CASSLATGATYEQYF. The CDR3 coding sequence is TGTGCCAGCAGCTTGGCAACAGGGGCTACCTACGAGCAGTACTTC.

This sequence joins TRBV25-1 and TRBJ2-1, with TRBD2 matching 10 bases. The V segment lost 4 bases and the J segment 9 bases; nucleotides outside the gene matches: 9. Germline CDR1 is MGHDK and CDR2 is SYGVNS. The CDR3 extends over 15 amino acids. The CDR3 here is CASSVAGGRIGEQFF. Here the CDR3 DNA reads TGTGCCAGCAGTGTAGCGGGAGGACGGATCGGTGAGCAGTTCTTC.

CDR3 loop: CASSDPGTGGQGTSGRGMPEQYF. CDR3 coding DNA: TGTGCCAGCAGTGACCCCGGGACAGGGGGTCAAGGGACTAGCGGGAGAGGTATGCCCGAGCAGTACTTC. The J gene is TRBJ2-7, the V gene TRBV6-4, with 14 positions matching TRBD2. J gave up 6 bases and V 2 bases, and 27 bases lay outside the gene matches. This CDR3 contains 23 residues. Germline values: CDR1 MRHNA, CDR2 SNTAGT.

The rearrangement uses TRBV27 and TRBJ1-1, with 10 bases fitting TRBD1. The CDR3 consists of 17 residues. Trimming cost V 5 bases and J 0 bases; bases outside gene matches: 9. Germline-derived CDR1 and CDR2 are MNHEY and SMNVEV (reference sequence). The CDR3: CASSPWGTGVMNTEAFF. For the CDR3, the DNA is TGTGCCAGCAGTCCATGGGGGACAGGGGTGATGAACACTGAAGCTTTCTTT.